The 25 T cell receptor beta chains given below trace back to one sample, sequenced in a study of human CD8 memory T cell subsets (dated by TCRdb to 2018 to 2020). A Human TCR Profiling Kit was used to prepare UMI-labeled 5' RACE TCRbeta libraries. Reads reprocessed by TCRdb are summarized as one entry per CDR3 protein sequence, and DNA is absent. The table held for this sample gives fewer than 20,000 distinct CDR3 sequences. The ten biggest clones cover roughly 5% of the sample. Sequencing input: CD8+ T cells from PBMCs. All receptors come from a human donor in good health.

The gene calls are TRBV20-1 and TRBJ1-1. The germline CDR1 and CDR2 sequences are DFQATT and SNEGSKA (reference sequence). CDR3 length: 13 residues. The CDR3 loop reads CSARGLANTEAFF.

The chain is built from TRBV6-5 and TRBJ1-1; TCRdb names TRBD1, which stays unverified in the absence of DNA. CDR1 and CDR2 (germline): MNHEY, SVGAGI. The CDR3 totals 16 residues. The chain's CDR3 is CASSYSKRAGRTEAFF.

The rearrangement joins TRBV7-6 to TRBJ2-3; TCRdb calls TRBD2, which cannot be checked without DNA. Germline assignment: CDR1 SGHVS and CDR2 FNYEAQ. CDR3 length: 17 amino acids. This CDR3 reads CASRSTSGRGGADTQYF.

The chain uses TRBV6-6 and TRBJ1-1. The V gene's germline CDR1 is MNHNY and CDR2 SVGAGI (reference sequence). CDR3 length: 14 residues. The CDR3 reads CASSYSITWTEAFF.

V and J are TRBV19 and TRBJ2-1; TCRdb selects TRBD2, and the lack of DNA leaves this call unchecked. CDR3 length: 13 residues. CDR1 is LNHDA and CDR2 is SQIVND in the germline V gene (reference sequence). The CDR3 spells CASSGTSGVEQFF.

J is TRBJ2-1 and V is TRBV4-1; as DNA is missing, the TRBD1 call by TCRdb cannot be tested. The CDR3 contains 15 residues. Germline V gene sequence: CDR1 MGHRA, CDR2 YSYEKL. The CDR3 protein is CASSLRDRGKDEQFF.

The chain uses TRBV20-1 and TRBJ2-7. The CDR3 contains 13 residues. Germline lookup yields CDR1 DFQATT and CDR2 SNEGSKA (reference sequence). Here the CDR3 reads CSVSSDASYEQYF.

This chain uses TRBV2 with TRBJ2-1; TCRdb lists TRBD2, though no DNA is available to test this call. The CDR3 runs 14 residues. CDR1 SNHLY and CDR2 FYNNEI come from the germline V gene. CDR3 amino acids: CASRARDFRNEQFF.

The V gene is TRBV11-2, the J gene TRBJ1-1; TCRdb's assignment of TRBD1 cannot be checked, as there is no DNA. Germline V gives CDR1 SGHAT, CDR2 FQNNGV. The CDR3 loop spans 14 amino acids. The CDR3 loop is CASSLASGGDEAFF.

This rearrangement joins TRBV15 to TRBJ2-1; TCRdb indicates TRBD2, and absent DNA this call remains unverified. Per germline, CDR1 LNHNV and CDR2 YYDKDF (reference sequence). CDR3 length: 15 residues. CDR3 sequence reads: CATSRAGGPRNEQFF.

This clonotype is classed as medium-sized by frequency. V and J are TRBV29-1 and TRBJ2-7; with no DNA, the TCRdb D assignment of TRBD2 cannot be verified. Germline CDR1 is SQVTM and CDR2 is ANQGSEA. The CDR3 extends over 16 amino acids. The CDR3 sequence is CSVASSSGASSYEQYF.

CDR3: CASSLFTPPYNEQFF. V and J are TRBV11-2 and TRBJ2-1; TCRdb reports TRBD2, a call that lacks DNA to check it against. CDR3 length: 15 residues. Germline V gives CDR1 SGHAT, CDR2 FQNNGV.

CDR3 protein: CASSEPRTGIHEQYF. The chain links TRBV10-1 to TRBJ2-7; TCRdb's D call, TRBD1, is unchecked because there is no DNA. CDR3 size: 15 residues. Germline loops: CDR1 WNHNN, CDR2 SYGVQD (reference sequence).

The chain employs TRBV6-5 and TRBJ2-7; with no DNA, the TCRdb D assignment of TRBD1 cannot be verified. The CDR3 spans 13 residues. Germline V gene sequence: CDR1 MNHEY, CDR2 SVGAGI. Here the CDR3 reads CASRPGSTYEQYF.

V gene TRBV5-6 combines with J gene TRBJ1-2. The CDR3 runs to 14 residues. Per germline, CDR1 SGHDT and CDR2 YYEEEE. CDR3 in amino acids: CASSLARPVYGYTF.

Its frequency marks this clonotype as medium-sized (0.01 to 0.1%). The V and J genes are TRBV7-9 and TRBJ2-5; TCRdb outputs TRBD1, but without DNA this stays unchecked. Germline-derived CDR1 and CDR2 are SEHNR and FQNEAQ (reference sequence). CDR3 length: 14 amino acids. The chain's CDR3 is CASSSLDSKETQYF.

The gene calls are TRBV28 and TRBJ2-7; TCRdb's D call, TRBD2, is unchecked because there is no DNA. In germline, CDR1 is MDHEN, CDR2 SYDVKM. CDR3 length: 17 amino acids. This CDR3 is CASSLTSEISSSYEQYF.

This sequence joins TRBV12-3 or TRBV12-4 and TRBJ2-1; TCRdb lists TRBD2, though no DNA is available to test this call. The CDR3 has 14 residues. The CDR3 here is CASSYSGRSHEQFF.

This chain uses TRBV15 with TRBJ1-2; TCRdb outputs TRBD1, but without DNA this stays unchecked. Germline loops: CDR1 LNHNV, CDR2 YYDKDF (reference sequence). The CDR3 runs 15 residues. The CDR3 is CATSLEATGVGGYTF.

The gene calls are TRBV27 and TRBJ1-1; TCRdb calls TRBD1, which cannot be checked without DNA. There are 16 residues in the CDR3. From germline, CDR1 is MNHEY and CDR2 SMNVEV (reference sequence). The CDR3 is CASSPIQGAIRGEAFF.

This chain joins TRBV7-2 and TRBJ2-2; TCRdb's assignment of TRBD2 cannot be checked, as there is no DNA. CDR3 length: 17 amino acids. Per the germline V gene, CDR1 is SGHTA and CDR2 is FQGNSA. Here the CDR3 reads CASSLGGLAGNTGELFF.

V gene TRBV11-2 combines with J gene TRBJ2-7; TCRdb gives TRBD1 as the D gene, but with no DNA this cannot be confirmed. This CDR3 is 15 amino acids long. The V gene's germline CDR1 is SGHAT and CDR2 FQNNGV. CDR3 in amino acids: CASSYHGTGVYEQYF.

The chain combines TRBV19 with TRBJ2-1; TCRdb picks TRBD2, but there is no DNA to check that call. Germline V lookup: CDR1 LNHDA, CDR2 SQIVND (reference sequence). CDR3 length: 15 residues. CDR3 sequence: CASKTSDSSYNEQFF.

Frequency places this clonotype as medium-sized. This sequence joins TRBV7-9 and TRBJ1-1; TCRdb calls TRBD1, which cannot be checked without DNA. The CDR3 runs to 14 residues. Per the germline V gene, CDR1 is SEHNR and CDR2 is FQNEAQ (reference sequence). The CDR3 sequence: CASNRGTGKYEAFF.

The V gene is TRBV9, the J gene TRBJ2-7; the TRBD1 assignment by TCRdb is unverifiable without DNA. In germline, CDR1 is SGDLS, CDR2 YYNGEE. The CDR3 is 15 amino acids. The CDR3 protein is CASSEDPLTGNEQYF.